This T cell receptor (beta chain) emerged from a study of neurological immune-mediated disorders. Findings and limits, study-wide: Patients with HTLV-1-associated myelopathy had the highest level of TCR clonal expansion, whereas patients with multiple sclerosis had the lowest level, falling beneath the level found in healthy controls.

Remarks on this clonotype: Its antigen is currently unknown.

One entry per CDR3 protein results from TCRdb running MiXCR on the 5' RACE reads. This table has approximately 60,000 distinct CDR3 sequences, more than 3.5% appearing once. The clonotype originates from a man aged 50 to 59 with multiple sclerosis. Sequencing input: PBMCs.

Written as DNA, the CDR3 is TGCAGTGCTGGGGAAAGACTCTATGGCTACACCTTC. It is translated as CSAGERLYGYTF. The chain couples TRBV20-1 to TRBJ1-2; D ambiguous. V was trimmed by 5 bases and J by 4 bases, leaving 11 bases between them. From germline, CDR1 is DFQATT and CDR2 SNEGSKA (reference sequence). This CDR3 region has 12 residues.